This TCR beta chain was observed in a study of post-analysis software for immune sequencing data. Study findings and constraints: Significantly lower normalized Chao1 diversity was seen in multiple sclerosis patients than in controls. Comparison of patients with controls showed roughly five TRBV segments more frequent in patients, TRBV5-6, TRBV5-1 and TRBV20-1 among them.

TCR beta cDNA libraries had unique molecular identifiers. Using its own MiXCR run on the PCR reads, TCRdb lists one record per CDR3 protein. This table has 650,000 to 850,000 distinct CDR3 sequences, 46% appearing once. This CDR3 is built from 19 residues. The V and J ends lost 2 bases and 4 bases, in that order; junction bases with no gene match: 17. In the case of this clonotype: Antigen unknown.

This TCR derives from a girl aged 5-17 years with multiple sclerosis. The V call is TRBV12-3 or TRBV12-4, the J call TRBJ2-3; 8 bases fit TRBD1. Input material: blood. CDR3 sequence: CASSLKAGTGKRSADTQYF. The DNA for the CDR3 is TGTGCCAGCAGTTTAAAGGCGGGGACAGGCAAGAGGAGCGCAGATACGCAGTATTTT.